This TCR beta chain was documented in a study of cytomegalovirus exposure and HLA in healthy donors. V was cut by 1 base and J by 8 bases, with 15 bases left in between. In germline, CDR1 is LNHDA, CDR2 SQIVND (reference sequence). The CDR3 consists of 15 residues. Use of 60 Vbeta and 13 Jbeta primers characterized the PCR. Using immunoSEQ multiplex PCR, the repertoire was profiled, and TCRdb retains in-frame clones only, with some absent. The sample includes about 88,000 clones, over 80% seen only once; the top ten take less than 2.5%. This rearrangement joins TRBV19 to TRBJ2-1, with a possible D match to TRBD2 (5 bases). The sequenced sample consisted of PBMCs. The sequence derives from a man between 18 and 35 years old in good health and CMV-seronegative. CDR3 sequence (DNA): TGTGCCAGTAGTATAGGAACTAGTAGTCTCGATGAGCAGTTCTTC. Translated, it gives CASSIGTSSLDEQFF.